The entry below describes one TCR beta chain. This clone was observed a few times. The specificity of this receptor is unknown. No much larger clone is present one base from it, and per-base qualities are unavailable. Reading from cysteine to phenylalanine, the CDR3 counts 14 amino acids. The retained sequence is limited to the CDR3, 42 bases, with the frame set at the first base. For CDR1 and CDR2, the germline V gene lists SGHRS and YFSETQ. Ends trimmed: V by 3 bases, J by 4 bases; bases unmatched to a gene: 2. The source of the sample is a study of beta chain features in type 1 diabetes (dated by TCRdb to 2016 to 2018). Turning to the overall study: Patients and healthy donors did not differ in mean age, gender distribution, total cell number or subset yield. In the study, recently diagnosed type 1 diabetes patients and matched healthy donors were compared on the TCRB repertoires of their sorted circulating CD4+ T cell subsets. Regulatory and stem cell-like memory subsets were obtained from only 8 patients and about 8 healthy donors, while naive and central memory subsets were obtained from all 30 or so donors. Across all samples, roughly 110,000,000 sorted cells were examined, and cell number per subset correlated strongly with RNA yield. Overall study results and their limits: A moderate but significant shortening of TCRB CDR3 length was observed in type 1 diabetes patients in all four CD4+ subsets. Because small numbers of individuals were included in the HLA sub-analyses, any influence of HLA type on TCRB rearrangement was left unresolved. Patients with type 1 diabetes made fewer insertions and deleted more nucleotides at VDJ recombination sites, implying thymic rearrangement abnormalities. PCR may preferentially amplify shorter templates, but because patient and control samples were amplified and corrected together, any resulting skew would affect both groups equally. Naive, central memory and regulatory TCRB repertoires appeared to be more similar among patients than among healthy donors. Because cDNA was sequenced instead of genomic DNA, highly expressing activated cells could be over-represented, though the groups showed no difference in activation or CD3 levels.

All of the isolated RNA was reverse transcribed with the High Capacity cDNA Reverse Transcription Kit, so expressed TCRB transcripts were sequenced. Deep immunoSEQ sequencing was applied to naive, central memory and regulatory T cell samples, giving an average of roughly 3.5 million total reads per sample. After sorted cells were lysed in RLT buffer, RNA was extracted with DNase-treated RNeasy Micro or Mini kits, with the choice depending on cell number. To prevent cross-contamination, every cell subset was processed on its own, while patient and healthy donor samples were processed together. The immunoSEQ multiplex PCR was used to amplify TCRB sequences from cDNA, yielding 87-bp fragments that span the CDR3 region. Sequencing of the amplicons was performed on the Illumina HiSeq platform. In the source study's methods: PCR bias was computationally corrected using synthetic template baselines, reads within Hamming distance 2 were collapsed, and singletons that could not be merged were discarded. Reads were aligned against IMGT so that V, D and J genes, CDR3 length and insertions or deletions at six rearrangement sites could be assigned. Within each subset, clonotype counts were normalized to sorted cell number, and only after that were true diversity and Gini coefficients computed with the tcR R package. Repertoire sharing was quantified using the overlap coefficient calculated on TCRB nucleotide sequences. TCRdb holds this immuneACCESS table with in-frame rearrangements only. Some clones are missing; in checked studies, unresolved V genes explain under half, and the rest has no known cause. V, J and clone size are taken as reported in that table, and D and trimming were inferred from the DNA itself. This sample is represented by roughly 180,000 clones; almost 8% of them were singletons. Roughly 0.5% of the sample is in the top ten clones.

Each donor gave one peripheral blood draw, averaging approximately 0.12 L, which was collected into heparinised tubes. Naive, central memory, regulatory and stem cell-like memory CD4+ T cells were sorted on a BD FACSAria II using a panel including CD45RO, CCR7, CD25, CD127, CD95 and CD27. All sorted populations exceeded 95% purity. Right away, PBMCs were isolated by Lymphoprep density gradient centrifugation and were stained directly, with no culture step. So that batch effects would be minimized, each experiment stained and sorted samples in pairs, pairing one healthy donor with one patient. This clonotype was sampled from a man aged 18 to 29 with type 1 diabetes. Source material: central memory CD4+ T cells from blood. Rearrangement joined TRBV5-1 to TRBJ1-1; 11 junctional bases match TRBD1. The CDR3 amino acid sequence is: CASSSGQGATEAFF. The DNA reads as follows: TGCGCCAGCAGCTCCGGACAGGGGGCCACTGAAGCTTTCTTT.